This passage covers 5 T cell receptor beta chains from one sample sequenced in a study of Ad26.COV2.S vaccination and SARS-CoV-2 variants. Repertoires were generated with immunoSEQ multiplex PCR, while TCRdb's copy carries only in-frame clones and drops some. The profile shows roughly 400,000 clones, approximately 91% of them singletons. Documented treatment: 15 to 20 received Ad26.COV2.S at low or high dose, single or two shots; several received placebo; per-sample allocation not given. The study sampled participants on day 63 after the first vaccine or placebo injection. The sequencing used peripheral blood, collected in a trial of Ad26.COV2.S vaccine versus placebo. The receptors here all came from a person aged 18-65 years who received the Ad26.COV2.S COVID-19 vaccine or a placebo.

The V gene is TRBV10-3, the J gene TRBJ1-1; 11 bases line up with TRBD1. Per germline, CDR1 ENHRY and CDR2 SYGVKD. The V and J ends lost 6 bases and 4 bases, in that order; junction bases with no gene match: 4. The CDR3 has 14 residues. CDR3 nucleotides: TGTGCCATCAGGCCCGGGACAGGGGGCACTGAAGCTTTCTTT. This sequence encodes CAIRPGTGGTEAFF.

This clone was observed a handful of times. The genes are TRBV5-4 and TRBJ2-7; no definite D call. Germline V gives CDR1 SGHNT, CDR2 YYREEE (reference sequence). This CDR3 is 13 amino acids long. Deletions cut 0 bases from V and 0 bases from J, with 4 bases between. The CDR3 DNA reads TGTGCCAGCAGCTTGGTGGCCTCCTACGAGCAGTACTTC. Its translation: CASSLVASYEQYF.

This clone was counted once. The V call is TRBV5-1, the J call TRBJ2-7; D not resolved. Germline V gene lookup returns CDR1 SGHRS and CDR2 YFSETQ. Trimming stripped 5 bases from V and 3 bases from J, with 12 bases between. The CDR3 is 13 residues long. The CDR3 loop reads CASRIGMFYEQYF. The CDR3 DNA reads TGCGCCAGCAGGATTGGGATGTTCTACGAGCAGTACTTC.

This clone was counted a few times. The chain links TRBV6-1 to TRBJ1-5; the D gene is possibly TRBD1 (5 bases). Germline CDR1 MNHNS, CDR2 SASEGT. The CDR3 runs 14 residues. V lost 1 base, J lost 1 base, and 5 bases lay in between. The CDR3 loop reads CASSEGGSNQPQHF. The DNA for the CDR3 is TGTGCCAGCAGTGAAGGGGGCAGCAATCAGCCCCAGCATTTT.

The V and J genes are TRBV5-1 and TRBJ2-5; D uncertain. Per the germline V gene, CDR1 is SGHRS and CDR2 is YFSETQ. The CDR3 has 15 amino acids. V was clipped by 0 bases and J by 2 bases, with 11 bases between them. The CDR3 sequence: CASSLAPSRQETQYF. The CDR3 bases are TGCGCCAGCAGCTTGGCCCCCAGTCGTCAAGAGACCCAGTACTTC.